The entry that follows covers one T cell receptor beta chain sequence. The sample comes from a study of T cell responses to AZD1222 COVID-19 vaccine. About the study: Recipients boosted at about 4 weeks or about 12 weeks are pooled.

CDR3 length: 13 amino acids. With 6 bases removed from V and 10 bases from J, the gap between germline ends came to 13 bases. Per the germline V gene, CDR1 is MNHEY and CDR2 is SMNVEV (reference sequence). The assay was immunoSEQ multiplex PCR, and TCRdb's table has in-frame clones only and misses some. The table has around 140,000 clones, 85% to 90% seen once; the top ten hold about 1.5%. The chain joins TRBV27 to TRBJ1-6; D unresolved. The origin of this receptor is an adult in good health. This specimen was peripheral blood, taken on day 0 of AZD1222 vaccination. As DNA, the CDR3 is TGTGCCAGCAGCCTCGTAGCGGAATCACCCCTCCACTTT. Protein product: CASSLVAESPLHF.